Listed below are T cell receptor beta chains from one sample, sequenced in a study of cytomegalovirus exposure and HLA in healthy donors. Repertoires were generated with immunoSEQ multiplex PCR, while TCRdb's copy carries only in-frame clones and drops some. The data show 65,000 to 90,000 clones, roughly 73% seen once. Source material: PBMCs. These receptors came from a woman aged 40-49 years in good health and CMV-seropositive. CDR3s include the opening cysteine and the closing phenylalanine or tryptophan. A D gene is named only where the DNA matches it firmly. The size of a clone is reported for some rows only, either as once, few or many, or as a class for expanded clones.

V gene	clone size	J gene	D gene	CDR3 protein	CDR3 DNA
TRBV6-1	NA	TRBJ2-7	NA	CASSEVLIGRGIEQYF	TGTGCCAGCAGTGAAGTCCTCATTGGCAGGGGAATCGAGCAGTACTTC
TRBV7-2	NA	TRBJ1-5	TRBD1	CASSVAGQGVFQPQHF	TGTGCCAGCAGCGTAGCGGGACAGGGGGTGTTTCAGCCCCAGCATTTT
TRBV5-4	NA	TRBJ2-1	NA	CASSKDPGIYNEQFF	TGTGCCAGCAGCAAAGATCCCGGGATCTACAATGAGCAGTTCTTC
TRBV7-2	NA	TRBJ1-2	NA	CASSFNSYGYTF	TGTGCCAGCAGCTTCAACAGCTATGGCTACACCTTC
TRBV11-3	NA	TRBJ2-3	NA	CASSPASADTQYF	TGTGCCAGCAGCCCCGCAAGCGCAGATACGCAGTATTTT
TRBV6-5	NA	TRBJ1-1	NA	CASSYDSPNTEAFF	TGTGCCAGCAGTTACGATAGCCCGAACACTGAAGCTTTCTTT
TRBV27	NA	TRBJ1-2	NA	CASSGTGEERYGYTF	TGTGCCAGCAGTGGAACAGGTGAGGAGCGCTATGGCTACACCTTC
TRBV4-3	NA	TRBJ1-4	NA	CASSRGDGTTNEKLFF	TGCGCCAGCAGCCGGGGGGACGGAACAACTAATGAAAAACTGTTTTTT
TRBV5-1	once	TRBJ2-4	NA	CASTPQARFGKNIQYF	TGCGCCAGCACTCCTCAGGCCCGATTCGGCAAAAACATTCAGTACTTC
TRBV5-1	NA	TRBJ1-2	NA	CASSLGTNYRGYTF	TGCGCCAGCAGCTTGGGGACAAATTATCGGGGCTACACCTTC
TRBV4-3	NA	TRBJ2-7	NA	CASSQEQGRKQYF	TGCGCCAGCAGCCAAGAGCAGGGCCGTAAGCAGTACTTC
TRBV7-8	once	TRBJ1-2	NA	CASSPRVADYGYTF	TGTGCCAGCAGTCCCAGGGTTGCCGACTATGGCTACACCTTC
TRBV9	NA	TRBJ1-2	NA	CASSVAPGVANYGYTF	TGTGCCAGCAGCGTAGCGCCCGGGGTGGCTAACTATGGCTACACCTTC
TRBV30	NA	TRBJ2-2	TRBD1	CAFKTGTGDTGELFF	TGTGCCTTTAAAACCGGGACAGGGGACACCGGGGAGCTGTTTTTT
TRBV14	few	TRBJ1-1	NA	CASSQDLAGSEAFF	TGTGCCAGCAGCCAAGATTTAGCGGGATCCGAAGCTTTCTTT
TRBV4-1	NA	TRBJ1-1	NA	CASSQGREIMNTEAFF	TGCGCCAGCAGCCAAGGGAGGGAGATTATGAACACTGAAGCTTTCTTT
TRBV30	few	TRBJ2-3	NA	CAWSLAGSTDTQYF	TGTGCCTGGAGTCTGGCGGGGAGCACAGATACGCAGTATTTT
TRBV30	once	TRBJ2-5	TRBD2	CAWRKSGGGQETQYF	TGTGCCTGGAGGAAAAGCGGGGGGGGCCAAGAGACCCAGTACTTC
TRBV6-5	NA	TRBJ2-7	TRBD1	CASSRGQGGNEQYF	TGTGCCAGCAGCCGTGGACAGGGGGGGAACGAGCAGTACTTC
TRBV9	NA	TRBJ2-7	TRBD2	CASSVGGGGYEQYF	TGTGCCAGCAGCGTAGGCGGGGGGGGGTACGAGCAGTACTTC
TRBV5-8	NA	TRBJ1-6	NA	CASSLGSGVSPLHF	TGTGCCAGCAGCTTGGGGTCAGGGGTCTCACCCCTCCACTTT
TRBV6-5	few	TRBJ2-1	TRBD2	CASSFGTSGNEQFF	TGTGCCAGCAGTTTCGGGACTAGCGGGAATGAGCAGTTCTTC
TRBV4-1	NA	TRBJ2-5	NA	CASSTQGGRETQYF	TGCGCCAGCAGCACACAAGGCGGTCGAGAGACCCAGTACTTC
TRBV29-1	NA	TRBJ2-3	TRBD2	CSVQLAGGRSTDTQYF	TGCAGCGTACAACTAGCGGGAGGGCGAAGCACAGATACGCAGTATTTT
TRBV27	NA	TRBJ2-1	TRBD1	CASSDRGSYNEQFF	TGTGCCAGCAGCGACAGGGGTTCCTACAATGAGCAGTTCTTC
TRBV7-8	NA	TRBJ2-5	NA	CASSLGRAGAQETQYF	TGTGCCAGCAGCTTAGGGCGTGCGGGGGCCCAAGAGACCCAGTACTTC
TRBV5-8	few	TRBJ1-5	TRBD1	CASSSWGQGVGQPQHF	TGTGCCAGCAGCTCCTGGGGACAGGGGGTGGGTCAGCCCCAGCATTTT
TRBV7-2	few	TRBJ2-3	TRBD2	CASINSGRAWDTQYF	TGTGCCAGCATAAATAGCGGGAGGGCCTGGGATACGCAGTATTTT
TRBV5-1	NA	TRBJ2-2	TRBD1	CASSLGRDRGSNTGELFF	TGCGCCAGCAGCTTGGGCCGGGACAGGGGATCTAACACCGGGGAGCTGTTTTTT
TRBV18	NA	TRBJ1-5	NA	CASSLGGMVKPQHF	TGTGCCAGCTCACTTGGGGGGATGGTTAAGCCCCAGCATTTT
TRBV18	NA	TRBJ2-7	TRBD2	CASSPLAGGASYEQYF	TGTGCCAGCTCACCCCTAGCGGGGGGGGCTTCCTACGAGCAGTACTTC
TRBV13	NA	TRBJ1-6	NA	CASSFGGDNSPLHF	TGTGCCAGCAGCTTTGGCGGGGATAATTCACCCCTCCACTTT
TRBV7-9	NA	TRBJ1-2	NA	CASGSSEGDGYTF	TGTGCCAGCGGGAGCTCTGAGGGGGATGGCTACACCTTC
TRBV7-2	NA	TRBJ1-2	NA	CASSLRQVYGYTF	TGTGCCAGCAGCTTACGACAGGTTTATGGCTACACCTTC
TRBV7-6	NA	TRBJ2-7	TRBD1	CASSFLVSGTGYYEQYF	TGTGCCAGCAGCTTTTTGGTTAGTGGGACAGGGTACTACGAGCAGTACTTC
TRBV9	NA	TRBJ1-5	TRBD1	CASSVPGTVDQPQHF	TGTGCCAGCAGCGTACCGGGGACAGTTGATCAGCCCCAGCATTTT
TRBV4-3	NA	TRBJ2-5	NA	CASSQGRWETQYF	TGCGCCAGCAGCCAGGGCAGGTGGGAGACCCAGTACTTC
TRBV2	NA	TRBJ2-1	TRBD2	CASSEGLAVTYNEQFF	TGTGCCAGCAGTGAGGGACTAGCGGTTACCTACAATGAGCAGTTCTTC
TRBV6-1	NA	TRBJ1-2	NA	CASSGQTNYGYTF	TGTGCCAGCAGTGGACAGACGAACTATGGCTACACCTTC
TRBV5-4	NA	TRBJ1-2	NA	CASQPTGSPYGYTF	TGTGCCAGCCAACCCACAGGGTCTCCCTATGGCTACACCTTC
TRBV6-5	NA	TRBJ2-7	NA	CASSYRRTGTYEQYF	TGTGCCAGCAGTTACAGACGAACAGGAACCTACGAGCAGTACTTC
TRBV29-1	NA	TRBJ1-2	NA	CSVDGGYYGYTF	TGCAGCGTTGATGGCGGCTACTATGGCTACACCTTC
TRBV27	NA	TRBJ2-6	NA	CASSLRVISGANVLTF	TGTGCCAGCAGTTTACGAGTTATCTCTGGGGCCAACGTCCTGACTTTC
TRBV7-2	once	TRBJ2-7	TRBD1	CASSFADRVFSEQYF	TGTGCCAGCAGCTTCGCGGACAGGGTTTTCAGCGAGCAGTACTTC
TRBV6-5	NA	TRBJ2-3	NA	CASSYLKRDTQYF	TGTGCCAGCAGTTATTTGAAGAGGGATACGCAGTATTTT
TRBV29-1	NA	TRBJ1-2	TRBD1	CSVDIQGADGYTF	TGCAGCGTTGATATACAGGGGGCGGATGGCTACACCTTC
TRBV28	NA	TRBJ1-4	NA	CASSSPFAGENEKLFF	TGTGCCAGCAGTTCCCCCTTCGCCGGAGAGAATGAAAAACTGTTTTTT
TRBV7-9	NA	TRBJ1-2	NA	CASSPSIGEGYTF	TGTGCCAGCAGCCCTTCCATTGGGGAGGGCTACACCTTC
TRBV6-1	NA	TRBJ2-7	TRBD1	CASSKGQGATYEQYF	TGTGCCAGCAGTAAGGGACAGGGGGCCACCTACGAGCAGTACTTC
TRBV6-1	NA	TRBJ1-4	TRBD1	CASRDRVDEKLFF	TGTGCCAGCCGGGACAGGGTCGACGAAAAACTGTTTTTT
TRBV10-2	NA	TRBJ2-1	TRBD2	CASSVGTSGNNEQFF	TGCGCCAGCAGTGTAGGGACTAGCGGGAACAATGAGCAGTTCTTC
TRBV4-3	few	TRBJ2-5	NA	CASSQELAQETQYF	TGCGCCAGCAGCCAAGAGCTAGCCCAAGAGACCCAGTACTTC
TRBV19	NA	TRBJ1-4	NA	CASSIGGTEKLFF	TGTGCCAGTAGTATCGGCGGGACTGAAAAACTGTTTTTT
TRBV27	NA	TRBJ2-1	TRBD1	CASSLTGGGYNEQFF	TGTGCCAGCAGTCTGACAGGGGGCGGGTACAATGAGCAGTTCTTC
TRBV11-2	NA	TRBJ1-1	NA	CASSPTVNTEAFF	TGTGCCAGCAGCCCGACAGTGAACACTGAAGCTTTCTTT
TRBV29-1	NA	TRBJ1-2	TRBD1	CSVRTGPYGYTF	TGCAGCGTCAGGACAGGGCCCTATGGCTACACCTTC
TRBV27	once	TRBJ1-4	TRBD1	CASSPDGQGAATNEKLFF	TGTGCCAGCAGTCCCGATGGACAGGGGGCAGCAACTAATGAAAAACTGTTTTTT
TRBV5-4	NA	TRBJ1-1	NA	CASSGQRFTEAFF	TGTGCCAGCAGCGGGCAGCGGTTCACTGAAGCTTTCTTT